Listed below are T cell receptor beta chains from one sample, sequenced in a study of molecular identifiers for immune sequencing clone quantification. TCRdb used MiXCR to reprocess the PCR reads, holding one entry per CDR3 protein. Among around 70,000 distinct CDR3 sequences, around 20% were seen once, and the ten largest hold roughly 1.5%. Sequencing was carried out using naive CD8+ T cells from blood, with Jurkat cell RNA spiked in. The receptors originated from a human donor in good health. Some libraries in this study had Jurkat cell RNA spiked in. CDR3s include the opening cysteine and the closing phenylalanine or tryptophan. The order of the fields is J gene, V gene, D gene, clone size, CDR3 DNA, CDR3 protein. A D gene is named only where the DNA matches it firmly. The size field is filled for only some rows; it gives once, few, many or a size class.

J gene: TRBJ2-5
V gene: TRBV7-9
D gene: .
clone size: .
CDR3 DNA: TGTGCCAGCCGGTTGGGTGAGACCCAGTACTTC
CDR3 protein: CASRLGETQYF

J gene: TRBJ2-3
V gene: TRBV11-2
D gene: .
clone size: many
CDR3 DNA: TGTGCCAGCAGCTACCGGCAGAGGTCTAGCACAGATACGCAGTATTTT
CDR3 protein: CASSYRQRSSTDTQYF

J gene: TRBJ2-1
V gene: TRBV7-9
D gene: TRBD1
clone size: many
CDR3 DNA: TGTGCCAGCAGCTCCCGGGACAGGGCACCACCGAGCTCCTACAATGAGCAGTTCTTC
CDR3 protein: CASSSRDRAPPSSYNEQFF

J gene: TRBJ1-3
V gene: TRBV29-1
D gene: .
clone size: many
CDR3 DNA: TGCAGCGTTCGACAGGAGGGAAACACCATATATTTT
CDR3 protein: CSVRQEGNTIYF

J gene: TRBJ2-1
V gene: TRBV11-2
D gene: .
clone size: many
CDR3 DNA: TGTGCCAGCAGCCTTGGGGCAGCTATTTACAATGAGCAGTTCTTC
CDR3 protein: CASSLGAAIYNEQFF

J gene: TRBJ1-3
V gene: TRBV5-1
D gene: TRBD1
clone size: few
CDR3 DNA: TGCGCCAGCAGCCACGACATGACAGGGGCTGGAAACACCATATATTTT
CDR3 protein: CASSHDMTGAGNTIYF

J gene: TRBJ1-1
V gene: TRBV13
D gene: .
clone size: .
CDR3 DNA: TGTGCCAGCAGCTTAGGGACGAGTGAAGCTTTCTTT
CDR3 protein: CASSLGTSEAFF

J gene: TRBJ2-7
V gene: TRBV10-1
D gene: .
clone size: .
CDR3 DNA: TGCGCCAGCAGTGAGTATCTCTACGAGCAGTACTTC
CDR3 protein: CASSEYLYEQYF

J gene: TRBJ1-5
V gene: TRBV4-1
D gene: .
clone size: many
CDR3 DNA: TGCGCCAGCAGCCAAGAAGAGGCCAGGGCGAATCAGCCCCAGCATTTT
CDR3 protein: CASSQEEARANQPQHF

J gene: TRBJ2-2
V gene: TRBV14
D gene: .
clone size: once
CDR3 DNA: TGTGCCGGCAACCAAGAATGGAGGCGCACCGGGGAGCTGTTTTTT
CDR3 protein: CAGNQEWRRTGELFF

J gene: TRBJ2-2
V gene: TRBV20-1
D gene: .
clone size: many
CDR3 DNA: TGCAGTGCTAGCGGTTCGAACACCGGGGAGCTGTTTTTT
CDR3 protein: CSASGSNTGELFF

J gene: TRBJ2-3
V gene: TRBV7-2
D gene: .
clone size: many
CDR3 DNA: TGTGCCAGCAGCTTAACAGGGTCGGGCACAGATACGCAGTATTTT
CDR3 protein: CASSLTGSGTDTQYF

J gene: TRBJ2-2
V gene: TRBV4-1
D gene: .
clone size: many
CDR3 DNA: TGCGCCAGCAGCCAAGTCTTCGGGAGTTATGACGGGGAGCTGTTTTTT
CDR3 protein: CASSQVFGSYDGELFF

J gene: TRBJ2-2
V gene: TRBV7-9
D gene: .
clone size: .
CDR3 DNA: TGTGCCAGCAGCATGAACACCGGGGAGCTGTTTTTT
CDR3 protein: CASSMNTGELFF

J gene: TRBJ2-3
V gene: TRBV4-1
D gene: .
clone size: many
CDR3 DNA: TGCGCCAGCAGCCAACTGGGGCTCAGCACAGATACGCAGTATTTT
CDR3 protein: CASSQLGLSTDTQYF

J gene: TRBJ1-4
V gene: TRBV7-8
D gene: .
clone size: many
CDR3 DNA: TGTGCCAGCAACCAAAAATGGGGGCCCGATGAAAAACTGTTTTTT
CDR3 protein: CASNQKWGPDEKLFF

J gene: TRBJ2-7
V gene: TRBV23-1
D gene: .
clone size: .
CDR3 DNA: TGCGCCAGCAGTTTCAGGGGCTACGAGCAGTACTTC
CDR3 protein: CASSFRGYEQYF

J gene: TRBJ2-1
V gene: TRBV6-2/TRBV6-3
D gene: TRBD2
clone size: .
CDR3 DNA: TGTGCCAGCAGTTACTCCCTAGCGGGAGGACGTCGAAATGAGCAGTTCTTC
CDR3 protein: CASSYSLAGGRRNEQFF

J gene: TRBJ2-7
V gene: TRBV6-5
D gene: .
clone size: many
CDR3 DNA: TGTGCCAGCAGTGGTATCTCAGATGATCTATCTCGGAAGCAGTACTTC
CDR3 protein: CASSGISDDLSRKQYF

J gene: TRBJ2-7
V gene: TRBV27
D gene: TRBD2
clone size: once
CDR3 DNA: TGTGCCAGCAGTCCTTCGGTGGAGCGGGAGGACTCCTACGAGCAGTGCTTC
CDR3 protein: CASSPSVEREDSYEQCF

J gene: TRBJ2-1
V gene: TRBV7-9
D gene: .
clone size: .
CDR3 DNA: TGTGCGAAGCAACGTGGGAGCTCCTACAATGAGCAGTTCTTC
CDR3 protein: CAKQRGSSYNEQFF

J gene: TRBJ2-1
V gene: TRBV20-1
D gene: .
clone size: many
CDR3 DNA: TGCAGTGCTAGAGATCATGAGAGGGCGACCTACAATGAGCAGTTCTTC
CDR3 protein: CSARDHERATYNEQFF

J gene: TRBJ1-1
V gene: TRBV10-3
D gene: .
clone size: many
CDR3 DNA: TGTGCCATCAGTGATCCCCAAGGTGTATCTGGCACTGAAGCTTTCTTT
CDR3 protein: CAISDPQGVSGTEAFF

J gene: TRBJ1-5
V gene: TRBV9
D gene: .
clone size: few
CDR3 DNA: TGTGCCAGCAGCGGGGGGGGGGGGCCTCAGCCCCAGCATTTT
CDR3 protein: CASSGGGGPQPQHF

J gene: TRBJ2-3
V gene: TRBV24-1
D gene: .
clone size: .
CDR3 DNA: TGTGCCACCAGTGATTTGGGCAGTGGGACCACAGATACGCAGTATTTT
CDR3 protein: CATSDLGSGTTDTQYF

J gene: TRBJ2-7
V gene: TRBV11-2
D gene: .
clone size: many
CDR3 DNA: TGTGCCAGCAGCTTAGCCCCCGGCCGAGAGCAGTACTTC
CDR3 protein: CASSLAPGREQYF

J gene: TRBJ2-7
V gene: TRBV4-3
D gene: TRBD2
clone size: many
CDR3 DNA: TGCGCCAGCAGCCAAAAATCAGCGGGAGGGACCTCCTACGAGCAGTACTTC
CDR3 protein: CASSQKSAGGTSYEQYF

J gene: TRBJ2-1
V gene: TRBV27
D gene: TRBD2
clone size: few
CDR3 DNA: TGTGCCAGCAGTTTATACCCTAGCGGGAGGGTGCATGAGCAGTTCTTC
CDR3 protein: CASSLYPSGRVHEQFF